Each of the 14 T cell receptor beta chains below was sequenced from the same sample in a study of cytomegalovirus exposure and HLA in healthy donors. The PCR had 60 Vbeta and 13 Jbeta primers. Generated by immunoSEQ multiplex PCR, the TCRdb table keeps only in-frame clones and is missing some. The listing contains 100,000 to 150,000 clones. The sample consisted of PBMCs. All receptors derive from a man aged 18 to 35 in good health and CMV-seronegative.

This rearrangement joins TRBV28 to TRBJ2-2, with a weak D call TRBD1 (6 bases). The CDR3 runs to 14 residues. Germline V gene data show CDR1 as MDHEN and CDR2 as SYDVKM. V was trimmed by 4 bases and J by 7 bases, leaving 13 bases between them. The CDR3 spells CASSSGTFFGELFF. In nucleotides, the CDR3 is TGTGCCAGCAGTTCCGGGACATTCTTCGGGGAGCTGTTTTTT.

The chain uses TRBV4-3 and TRBJ2-1; 11 positions match TRBD2. Germline V gene sequence: CDR1 LGHNA, CDR2 YSLEER. This CDR3 region has 16 residues. V shed 0 bases and J 9 bases; nucleotides not matched to a gene: 7. The CDR3 reads CASSQDFLAGGSEQFF. In DNA form, the CDR3 reads TGCGCCAGCAGCCAAGACTTTTTAGCGGGAGGGAGTGAGCAGTTCTTC.

The chain employs TRBV27 and TRBJ2-7, with D perhaps TRBD2 (6 bases). The CDR3 extends over 13 amino acids. CDR1 and CDR2 from the germline V gene are MNHEY and SMNVEV (reference sequence). V was shortened by 6 bases and J by 2 bases, with 11 bases between the two germline ends. CDR3 residues: CASSQTSTYEQYF. Here the CDR3 DNA reads TGTGCCAGCAGCCAAACTAGCACCTACGAGCAGTACTTC.

The chain carries TRBV7-2 and TRBJ2-7; 11 bases match TRBD2. J was trimmed by 3 bases and V by 5 bases; bases with no gene match: 6. The germline CDR1 and CDR2 sequences are SGHTA and FQGNSA. This CDR3 spans 15 amino acids. DNA for the CDR3: TGTGCCAGCAGCCTGGGAACTAGCGGGGGCTACGAGCAGTACTTC. Amino acids: CASSLGTSGGYEQYF.

This sequence joins TRBV6-5 and TRBJ1-1, with no clear D. The CDR3 consists of 13 residues. V lost 6 bases and J 5 bases, leaving 13 bases between the germline ends. Per germline, CDR1 MNHEY and CDR2 SVGAGI. The CDR3 nucleotides are TGTGCCAGCAGGGTGGAGTCCAATACTGAAGCTTTCTTT. Translating gives CASRVESNTEAFF.

This chain links TRBV30 with TRBJ1-1, with no clear D. The CDR3 contains 15 residues. Germline V gene sequence: CDR1 GTSNPN, CDR2 SVGIG (reference sequence). Trimming took off 5 bases at V and 4 bases at J, with 20 bases between the two ends. The CDR3 bases are TGTGCCTGGGAGGCTCTCCGATCTCTGAGCACTGAAGCTTTCTTT. This sequence encodes CAWEALRSLSTEAFF. Supplemented by reference TRBV30 and TRBJ1-1, the full variable domain reads SQTIHQWPATLVQPVGSPLSLECTVEGTSNPNLYWYRQAAGRGLQLLFYSVGIGQISSEVPQNLSASRPQDRQFILSSKKLLLSDSGFYLCAWEALRSLSTEAFFGQGTRLTVV.

The genes are TRBV2 and TRBJ1-2, with 8 bases aligning to TRBD1. V trimming: 6 bases; J trimming: 3 bases; junction bases outside the gene matches: 12. This CDR3 is 16 amino acids long. Germline V gene lookup returns CDR1 SNHLY and CDR2 FYNNEI. CDR3 protein: CASRRTGFDTDYGYTF. As DNA, the CDR3 is TGTGCCAGCAGGAGGACAGGGTTTGATACTGACTATGGCTACACCTTC.

The chain is built from TRBV30 and TRBJ1-1, with 10 nucleotides matching TRBD1. With V trimmed by 4 bases and J by 3 bases, 8 bases remained unmatched. The CDR3 sequence is 15 residues long. Germline CDR1 GTSNPN, CDR2 SVGIG (reference sequence). The CDR3 region has the DNA TGTGCCTGGACGACAGGGGGCGAGGGGTACACTGAAGCTTTCTTT. The encoded protein is CAWTTGGEGYTEAFF. Looking up the rest from reference TRBV30 and TRBJ1-1 gives the full variable domain: SQTIHQWPATLVQPVGSPLSLECTVEGTSNPNLYWYRQAAGRGLQLLFYSVGIGQISSEVPQNLSASRPQDRQFILSSKKLLLSDSGFYLCAWTTGGEGYTEAFFGQGTRLTVV.

The V gene is TRBV28, the J gene TRBJ1-1; perhaps TRBD1 as D (6 bases). V was cut by 8 bases and J by 1 base, with 14 bases left in between. CDR3 size: 14 residues. Germline CDR1 and CDR2: MDHEN and SYDVKM. The CDR3 nucleotides are TGTGCCAGCTCTACCCAGGGGCCGAACACTGAAGCTTTCTTT. Translation: CASSTQGPNTEAFF.

The genes are TRBV19 and TRBJ2-5; 7 bases fit TRBD2. Germline assignment: CDR1 LNHDA and CDR2 SQIVND (reference sequence). The junction had 13 bases not matched to a gene; V was cut back by 5 bases and J by 7 bases. The CDR3 contains 15 residues. The CDR3 nucleotides read TGTGCCAGTAGTTCAGCGGGGAGAGTGGTAGGGACCCAGTACTTC. Its translation: CASSSAGRVVGTQYF.

The J gene is TRBJ2-5, the V gene TRBV25-1; D ambiguous. Germline-derived CDR1 and CDR2 are MGHDK and SYGVNS. This CDR3 contains 12 residues. The germline V and J ends were trimmed by 5 bases and 5 bases, with 9 bases remaining between them. The CDR3 coding sequence is TGTGCCAGCAGTTTCTCTCCCGAGACCCAGTACTTC. It codes for CASSFSPETQYF.

This rearrangement joins TRBV2 to TRBJ1-1; 7 bases fit TRBD1. The V and J ends lost 6 bases and 2 bases, in that order; junction bases with no gene match: 12. Germline assignment: CDR1 SNHLY and CDR2 FYNNEI. This CDR3 spans 16 amino acids. CDR3 bases: TGTGCCAGCAGCCGACGTGGACAGGTCGGTAACACTGAAGCTTTCTTT. Translated: CASSRRGQVGNTEAFF.

The chain joins TRBV6-5 to TRBJ2-5; unclear D gene. The end of the DNA aligns better with TRBJ2-7, so the J call may be wrong. Per the germline V gene, CDR1 is MNHEY and CDR2 is SVGAGI. This CDR3 contains 13 residues. CDR3 protein: CASRNSLSYEQYF. CDR3 DNA: TGTGCCAGCAGGAACAGTCTCTCCTACGAGCAGTACTTC.

The chain has TRBV5-1 and TRBJ1-2; no definite D call. V was pared by 4 bases and J by 4 bases, with 11 bases between. Germline loops: CDR1 SGHRS, CDR2 YFSETQ. The CDR3 is 13 amino acids. The CDR3, as DNA: TGCGCCAGCAGCCCCGGTGTGAGCTATGGCTACACCTTC. Translation: CASSPGVSYGYTF.